A selection of T cell receptor beta chains follows, all from one sample in a study of human T cells and chemical hapten exposure. MiXCR was run by TCRdb on the RACE reads, yielding one entry per CDR3 protein. The repertoire consists of approximately 370,000 distinct CDR3 sequences, with over 5% occurring once and the leading ten covering about 8.2%. Sequencing used whole blood, obtained in connection with sensitization to the hapten diphenylcyclopropenone (DPC). All receptors come from a woman in her late teens or twenties with alopecia areata. Some clones in this sample may be carry-over from other donors' samples. Each CDR3 is given with its conserved first and last residue. D genes are given only for firm matches. Where a row states a size, it is once, few, many or the class of an expanded clone; other rows omit it.

d_gene | abundance | j_gene | v_gene | CDR3nt | CDR3aa
NA | many | TRBJ2-3 | TRBV7-3 | TGTGCCAGCAGCTTAGACGCCAGCACAGATACGCAGTATTTT | CASSLDASTDTQYF
NA | many | TRBJ1-1 | TRBV29-1 | TGCAGCGGTGAACAGGGTAAGGACACTGAAGCTTTCTTT | CSGEQGKDTEAFF
TRBD1 | NA | TRBJ1-2 | TRBV2 | TGTGCCAGCAGCTGGACAGGGCGGAGCTATGGCTACACCTTC | CASSWTGRSYGYTF
NA | few | TRBJ1-1 | TRBV20-1 | TGCAGTGCTAGAGGACTCCAGGCGTACACTGAAGCTTTCTTT | CSARGLQAYTEAFF
NA | many | TRBJ2-7 | TRBV20-1 | TGCAGTGCTAGAGACGGGTACCCCGAGCAGTACTTC | CSARDGYPEQYF
NA | NA | TRBJ2-7 | TRBV19 | TGTGCCAGTAGTACCCGACAGGCGAGCTCCTACGAGCAGTACTTC | CASSTRQASSYEQYF
TRBD2 | many | TRBJ2-1 | TRBV7-9 | TGTGCCAGCAGCTATACTAGCGGTGAGCAGTTCTTC | CASSYTSGEQFF
TRBD1 | many | TRBJ1-1 | TRBV20-1 | TGCAGTGCTAGCCCGGACAGGATTATGAACACTGAAGCTTTCTTT | CSASPDRIMNTEAFF
NA | many | TRBJ2-4 | TRBV6-5 | TGTGCCAGCAGTTACTCGGAGGAGGGGCTCTTCGCCAAAAACATTCAGTACTTC | CASSYSEEGLFAKNIQYF
NA | NA | TRBJ2-7 | TRBV20-1 | TGCAGTGCTAGAGATGGGCTTACCTACGAGCAGTACTTC | CSARDGLTYEQYF
NA | many | TRBJ2-5 | TRBV7-4 | TGTGCCAGCAGCTTCGAGGGGATCGGAGATAAGACCCAGTACTTC | CASSFEGIGDKTQYF
NA | NA | TRBJ2-3 | TRBV20-1 | TGCAGTGCTAGAGATGTTCTGGGAGCTAGCACAGATACGCAGTATTTT | CSARDVLGASTDTQYF
TRBD1 | many | TRBJ1-4 | TRBV7-2 | TGTGCCAGCAGCCCCGGACAGGGGTTAAGAGAACTGTTTTTT | CASSPGQGLRELFF